This T cell receptor (beta chain) was retrieved from a study of T cell repertoires in cytomegalovirus infection. For the study at large: Both CMV infection and a matching HLA type were indicated by public TCR beta signatures. Study results and limitations: Ex vivo responses were dominated by HLA-C-restricted CMV-specific TCR beta clonotypes.

This clonotype was picked up many times. The antigen remains undetermined. TCRdb recomputed calls from the reads with MiXCR, one row per CDR3 protein. The sample yields under 250,000 distinct CDR3 sequences, around 6.2% seen once. This clonotype was obtained from a human donor in good health (CMV status not recorded). Some clones in this sample may be carry-over from other donors' samples. Input material: PBMCs.

The CDR3 sequence: CASSRRASGQPKTGELFF. CDR3 DNA: TGTGCCAGCAGTCGCCGAGCTTCGGGACAGCCTAAAACCGGGGAGCTGTTTTTT. The chain couples TRBV7-9 to TRBJ2-2; 7 positions match TRBD1. The trim removed 6 bases at V and 5 bases at J, leaving 18 bases unmatched. Per germline, CDR1 SEHNR and CDR2 FQNEAQ (reference sequence). The CDR3 covers 18 residues.